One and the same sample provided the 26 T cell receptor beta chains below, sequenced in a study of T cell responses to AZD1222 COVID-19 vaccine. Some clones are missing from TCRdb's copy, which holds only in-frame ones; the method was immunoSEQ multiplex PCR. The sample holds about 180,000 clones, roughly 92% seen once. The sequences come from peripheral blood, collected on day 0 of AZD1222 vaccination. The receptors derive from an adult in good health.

The CDR3 coding sequence is TGTGCTAGTGGTTTGGGACTAGCGGGAGGATCTACAGATACGCAGTATTTT. Encoded protein: CASGLGLAGGSTDTQYF. The V call is TRBV12-5, the J call TRBJ2-3; 13 bases match TRBD2. V shed 1 base, J shed 3 bases, and the junction held 4 bases outside the gene matches. This CDR3 comprises 17 residues. Germline V gene lookup returns CDR1 LGHNT and CDR2 FRNRAP.

In DNA, the CDR3 is TGCGCCAGCAGCTTGCGGGAGCCGCCCTACGAGCAGTACTTC. It codes for CASSLREPPYEQYF. The V call is TRBV5-1, the J call TRBJ2-7, with a tentative D call TRBD2 (6 bases). CDR3 length equals 14 residues. V was clipped by 1 base and J by 2 bases, with 10 bases between them. Germline V CDR1 and CDR2: SGHRS, YFSETQ. The full variable domain, rest sourced from reference TRBV5-1 and TRBJ2-7, is KAGVTQTPRYLIKTRGQQVTLSCSPISGHRSVSWYQQTPGQGLQFLFEYFSETQRNKGNFPGRFSGRQFSNSRSEMNVSTLELGDSALYLCASSLREPPYEQYFGPGTRLTVT.

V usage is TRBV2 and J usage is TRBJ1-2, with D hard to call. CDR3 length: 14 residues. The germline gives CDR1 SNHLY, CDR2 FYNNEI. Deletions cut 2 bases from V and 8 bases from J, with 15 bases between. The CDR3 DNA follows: TGTGCCAGCAGTGAACGTGTGGGGTTGGGAGGCTACACCTTC. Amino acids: CASSERVGLGGYTF.

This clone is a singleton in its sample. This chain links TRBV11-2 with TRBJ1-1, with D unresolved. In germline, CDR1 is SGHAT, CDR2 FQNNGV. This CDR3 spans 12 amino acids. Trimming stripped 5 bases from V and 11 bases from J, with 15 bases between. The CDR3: CASSRTRDQAFF. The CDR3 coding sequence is TGTGCCAGCAGCCGTACACGGGATCAGGCTTTCTTT.

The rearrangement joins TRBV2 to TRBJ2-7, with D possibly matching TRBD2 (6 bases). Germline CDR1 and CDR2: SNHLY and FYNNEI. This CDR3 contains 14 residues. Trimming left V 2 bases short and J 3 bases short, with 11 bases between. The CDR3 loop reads CASSEMWGDYEQYF. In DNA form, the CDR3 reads TGTGCCAGCAGTGAAATGTGGGGGGACTACGAGCAGTACTTC.

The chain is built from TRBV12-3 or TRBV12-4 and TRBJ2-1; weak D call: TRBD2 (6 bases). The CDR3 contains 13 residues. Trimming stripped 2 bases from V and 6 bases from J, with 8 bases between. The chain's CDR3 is CASSLSGSNEQFF. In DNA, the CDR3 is TGTGCCAGCAGTTTATCCGGGAGCAATGAGCAGTTCTTC.

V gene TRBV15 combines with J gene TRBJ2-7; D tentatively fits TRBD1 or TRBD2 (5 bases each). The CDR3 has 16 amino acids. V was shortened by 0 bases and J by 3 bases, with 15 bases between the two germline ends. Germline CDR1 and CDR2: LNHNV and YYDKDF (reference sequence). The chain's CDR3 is CATSRDLSGPSYEQYF. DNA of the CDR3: TGTGCCACCAGCAGAGATCTTTCGGGGCCAAGCTACGAGCAGTACTTC.

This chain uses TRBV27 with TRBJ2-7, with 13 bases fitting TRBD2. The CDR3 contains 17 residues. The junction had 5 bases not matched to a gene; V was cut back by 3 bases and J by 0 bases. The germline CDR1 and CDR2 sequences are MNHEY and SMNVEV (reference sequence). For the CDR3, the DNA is TGTGCCAGCAGTTTCTATGGGACTAGCGGGACCTCCTACGAGCAGTACTTC. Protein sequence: CASSFYGTSGTSYEQYF.

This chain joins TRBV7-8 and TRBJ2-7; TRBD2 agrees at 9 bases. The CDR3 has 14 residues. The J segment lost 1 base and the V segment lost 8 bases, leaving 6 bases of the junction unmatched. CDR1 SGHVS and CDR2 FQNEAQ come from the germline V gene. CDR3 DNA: TGTGCCAGCGGATTAGCGGGAGTTTCCTACGAGCAGTACTTC. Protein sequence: CASGLAGVSYEQYF.

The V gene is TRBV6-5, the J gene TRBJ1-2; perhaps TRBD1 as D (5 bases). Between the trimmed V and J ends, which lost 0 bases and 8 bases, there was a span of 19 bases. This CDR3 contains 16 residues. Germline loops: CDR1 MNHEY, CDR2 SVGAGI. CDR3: CASSYSGPPGASGYTF. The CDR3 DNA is TGTGCCAGCAGTTACTCGGGCCCGCCTGGGGCATCGGGCTACACCTTC.

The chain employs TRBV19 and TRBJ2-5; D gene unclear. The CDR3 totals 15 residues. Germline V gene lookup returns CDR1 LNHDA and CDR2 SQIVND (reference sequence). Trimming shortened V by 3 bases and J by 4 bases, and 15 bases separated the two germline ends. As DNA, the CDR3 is TGTGCCAGTAGTATTGGTGGCGGCCTAGGAGAGACCCAGTACTTC. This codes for CASSIGGGLGETQYF.

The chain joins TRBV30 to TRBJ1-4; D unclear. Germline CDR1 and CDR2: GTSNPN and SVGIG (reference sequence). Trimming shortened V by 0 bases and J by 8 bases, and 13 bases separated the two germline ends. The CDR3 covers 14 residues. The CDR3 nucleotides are TGTGCCTGGAGTGTAGAGGTTAATGAAGAAAAACTGTTTTTT. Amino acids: CAWSVEVNEEKLFF.

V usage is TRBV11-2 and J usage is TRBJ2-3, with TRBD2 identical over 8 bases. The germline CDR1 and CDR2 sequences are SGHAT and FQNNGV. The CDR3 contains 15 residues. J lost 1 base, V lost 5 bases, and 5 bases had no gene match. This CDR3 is CASSNRGLGTDTQYF. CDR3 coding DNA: TGTGCCAGCAGCAACCGGGGACTAGGCACAGATACGCAGTATTTT.

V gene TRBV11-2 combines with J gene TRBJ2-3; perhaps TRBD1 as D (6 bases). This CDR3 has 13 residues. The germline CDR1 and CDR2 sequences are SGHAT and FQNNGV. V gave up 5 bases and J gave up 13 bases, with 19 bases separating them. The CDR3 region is CASSRRSGAGEYF. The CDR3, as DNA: TGTGCCAGCAGCCGGAGGTCAGGGGCTGGAGAGTATTTT.

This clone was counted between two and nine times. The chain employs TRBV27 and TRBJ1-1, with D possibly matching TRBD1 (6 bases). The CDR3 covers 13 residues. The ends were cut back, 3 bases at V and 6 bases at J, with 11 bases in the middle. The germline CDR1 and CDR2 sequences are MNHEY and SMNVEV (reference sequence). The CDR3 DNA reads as TGTGCCAGCAGTTTGACAGGACGCTCTGAAGCTTTCTTT. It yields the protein CASSLTGRSEAFF.

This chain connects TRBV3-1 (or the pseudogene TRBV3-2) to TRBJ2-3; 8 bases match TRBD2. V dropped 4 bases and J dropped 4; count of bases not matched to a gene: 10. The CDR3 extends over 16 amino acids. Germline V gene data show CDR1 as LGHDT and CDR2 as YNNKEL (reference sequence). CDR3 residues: CASSPAAGGKADTQYF. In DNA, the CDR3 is TGTGCCAGCAGCCCCGCCGCGGGGGGTAAGGCAGATACGCAGTATTTT.

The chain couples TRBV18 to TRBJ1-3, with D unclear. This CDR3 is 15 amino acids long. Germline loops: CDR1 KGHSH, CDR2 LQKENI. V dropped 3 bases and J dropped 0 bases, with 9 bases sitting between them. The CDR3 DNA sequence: TGTGCCAGCTCACCCGGGCTCAGCTCTGGAAACACCATATATTTT. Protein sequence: CASSPGLSSGNTIYF. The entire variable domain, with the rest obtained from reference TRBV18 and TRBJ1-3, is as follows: NAGVMQNPRHLVRRRGQEARLRCSPMKGHSHVYWYRQLPEEGLKFMVYLQKENIIDESGMPKERFSAEFPKEGPSILRIQQVVRGDSAAYFCASSPGLSSGNTIYFGEGSWLTVV.

The CDR3 sequence is CASSYRGGFYNEQFF. The CDR3 nucleotides are TGTGCCAGCAGCTACAGAGGGGGGTTCTACAATGAGCAGTTCTTC. The chain employs TRBV7-2 and TRBJ2-1; TRBD1 or TRBD2 may be the D gene (6 bases each). Germline CDR1 and CDR2: SGHTA and FQGNSA. Trimming pared 4 bases from V and 3 bases from J, leaving 13 bases between. The CDR3 has 15 amino acids.

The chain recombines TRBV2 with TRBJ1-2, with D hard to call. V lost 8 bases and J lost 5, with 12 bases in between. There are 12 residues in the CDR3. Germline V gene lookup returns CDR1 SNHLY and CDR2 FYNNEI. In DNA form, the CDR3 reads TGTGCCAGCCCAAAAAGCGGTTATGGCTACACCTTC. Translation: CASPKSGYGYTF.

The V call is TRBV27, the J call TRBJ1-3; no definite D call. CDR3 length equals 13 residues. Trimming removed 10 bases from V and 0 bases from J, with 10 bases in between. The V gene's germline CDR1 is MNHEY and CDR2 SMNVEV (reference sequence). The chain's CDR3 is CATKTLSGNTIYF. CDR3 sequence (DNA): TGTGCCACCAAAACACTCTCTGGAAACACCATATATTTT.

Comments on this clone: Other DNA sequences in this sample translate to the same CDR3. The CDR3 coding sequence is TGCGCCAGCAGCCCCGGGACTAGCGGGAGTAATGAGCAGTTCTTC. Amino acids: CASSPGTSGSNEQFF. The rearrangement links TRBV5-1 to TRBJ2-1, with 14 nucleotides matching TRBD2. CDR3 length: 15 amino acids. The germline gives CDR1 SGHRS, CDR2 YFSETQ. The V gene end was trimmed by 4 bases and the J gene end by 7 bases; junction bases not matched to a gene: 4.

CDR3 residues: CASSPPTGGGEKLFF. CDR3 DNA sequence: TGCGCCAGCAGCCCGCCGACAGGGGGAGGTGAAAAACTGTTTTTT. The gene calls are TRBV4-1 and TRBJ1-4; 9 positions agree with TRBD1. V shed 4 bases, J shed 7 bases, and the junction held 7 bases outside the gene matches. This CDR3 comprises 15 residues. Germline loops: CDR1 MGHRA, CDR2 YSYEKL.

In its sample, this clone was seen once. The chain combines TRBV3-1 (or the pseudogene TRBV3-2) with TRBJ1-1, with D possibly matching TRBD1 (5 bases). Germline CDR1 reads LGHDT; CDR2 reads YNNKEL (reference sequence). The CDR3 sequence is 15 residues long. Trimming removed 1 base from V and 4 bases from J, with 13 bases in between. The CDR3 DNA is TGTGCCAGCAGCCAAGTTGGAGGCAGGGTCACTGAAGCTTTCTTT. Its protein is CASSQVGGRVTEAFF.

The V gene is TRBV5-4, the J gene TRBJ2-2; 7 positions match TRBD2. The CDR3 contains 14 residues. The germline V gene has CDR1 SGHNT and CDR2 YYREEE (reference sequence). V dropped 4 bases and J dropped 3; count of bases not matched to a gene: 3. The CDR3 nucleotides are TGTGCCAGCAGCCTTGCGGGAGACACCGGGGAGCTGTTTTTT. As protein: CASSLAGDTGELFF.

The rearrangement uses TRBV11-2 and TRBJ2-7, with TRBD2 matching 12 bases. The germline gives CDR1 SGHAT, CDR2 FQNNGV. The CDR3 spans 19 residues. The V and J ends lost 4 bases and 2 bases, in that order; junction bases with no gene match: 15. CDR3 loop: CASSSINKRLAGDPYEQYF. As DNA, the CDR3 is TGTGCCAGCAGCTCAATAAACAAGCGACTAGCGGGAGACCCCTACGAGCAGTACTTC.

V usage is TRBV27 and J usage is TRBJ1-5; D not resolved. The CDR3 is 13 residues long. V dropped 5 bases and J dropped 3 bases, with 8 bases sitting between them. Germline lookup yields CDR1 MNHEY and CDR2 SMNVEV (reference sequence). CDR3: CASSQLVNQPQHF. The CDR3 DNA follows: TGTGCCAGCAGTCAGCTTGTCAATCAGCCCCAGCATTTT.